This TCR beta chain was recovered during a study of shared clonotypes between healthy human individuals. About the research overall: Two women and a few men aged 18 to 49 served as donors. CD4 naive cells filled three plates per donor, CD4 memory three, CD8 naive two and CD8 memory one.

The CDR3 is 18 residues long. V was trimmed by 3 bases and J by 4 bases, leaving 24 bases between them. CDR1 MNHEY and CDR2 SMNVEV come from the germline V gene (reference sequence). Profiled with immunoSEQ multiplex PCR; TCRdb holds only in-frame clones, not every one. The data contain roughly 2.2 million clones, approximately 90% of them singletons. The origin of this receptor is a man younger than 35 in good health. Some clones in this sample may be carry-over from other donors' samples. Sequenced: naive CD4+ T cells from PBMCs. As for subset: CD45RA+ positively selected. The V gene is TRBV27, the J gene TRBJ1-1; weak D call: TRBD1 (5 bases). The CDR3 bases are TGTGCCAGCAGTTTTGGCAGGGTGCTAAAAGTTGGGGGCACTGAAGCTTTCTTT. Protein sequence: CASSFGRVLKVGGTEAFF.